Reported below is one T cell receptor (beta chain). Antigen specificity is unknown. The authors made TCR cDNA by 5'RACE template switching, adding a universal primer site and UMIs. Via MiXCR, TCRdb re-called the 5' RACE reads, giving one row per CDR3 protein. The sample lists about 630,000 distinct CDR3 sequences, around 12% seen once, with under 15% in the top ten. This entry is derived from a study of T cells after yellow fever vaccination. Study-wide findings and caveats: It was a small share of clonotypes that appeared in both CD4 and CD8 compartments. A faster peak, day 5 versus 15, was reached by the weaker secondary response. The study re-detected most primary-vaccination clones after the booster (96% CD4, roughly 85% CD8).

Trimming pared 6 bases from V and 1 base from J, leaving 9 bases between. This CDR3 region has 14 residues. Per germline, CDR1 SNHLY and CDR2 FYNNEI. The receptor's source is a man aged 25 to 40 who received the YFV17D yellow fever vaccine. The input for sequencing was PBMCs, taken on the day of the yellow fever booster vaccination. This chain joins TRBV2 and TRBJ2-2; D is uncertain. The CDR3 here is CASRETVNTGELFF. Written as DNA, the CDR3 is TGTGCCAGCAGGGAGACGGTGAACACCGGGGAGCTGTTTTTT.